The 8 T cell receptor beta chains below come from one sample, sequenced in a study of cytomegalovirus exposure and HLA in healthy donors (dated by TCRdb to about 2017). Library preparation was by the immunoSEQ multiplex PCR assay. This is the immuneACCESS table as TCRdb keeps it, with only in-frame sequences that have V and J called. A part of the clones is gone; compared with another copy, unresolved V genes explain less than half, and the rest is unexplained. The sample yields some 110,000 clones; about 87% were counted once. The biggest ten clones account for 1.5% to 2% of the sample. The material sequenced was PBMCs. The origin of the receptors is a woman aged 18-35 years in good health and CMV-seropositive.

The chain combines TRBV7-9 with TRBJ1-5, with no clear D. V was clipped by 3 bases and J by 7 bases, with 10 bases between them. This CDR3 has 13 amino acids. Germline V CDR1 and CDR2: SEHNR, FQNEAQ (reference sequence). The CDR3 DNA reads TGTGCCAGCAGCTTCACTACGGGGCAGCCCCAGCATTTT. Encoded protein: CASSFTTGQPQHF.

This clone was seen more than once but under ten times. DNA of the CDR3: TGTGCCAGTAGGCTTACTAGCGGCGACTACAATGAGCAGTTCTTC. It specifies CASRLTSGDYNEQFF. V and J are TRBV19 and TRBJ2-1; 8 nucleotides match TRBD2. In germline, CDR1 is LNHDA, CDR2 SQIVND (reference sequence). This CDR3 has 15 amino acids. J lost 3 bases, V lost 6 bases, and 7 bases had no gene match. The full variable domain, rest sourced from reference TRBV19 and TRBJ2-1, is DGGITQSPKYLFRKEGQNVTLSCEQNLNHDAMYWYRQDPGQGLRLIYYSQIVNDFQKGDIAEGYSVSREKKESFPLTVTSAQKNPTAFYLCASRLTSGDYNEQFFGPGTRLTVL.

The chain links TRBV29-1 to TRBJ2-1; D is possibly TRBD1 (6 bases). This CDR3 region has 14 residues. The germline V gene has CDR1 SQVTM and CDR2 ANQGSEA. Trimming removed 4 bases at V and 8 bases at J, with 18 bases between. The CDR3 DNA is TGCAGCGTTGCCCTGGTAGGGGGTTTGGATGAGCAGTTCTTC. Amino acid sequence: CSVALVGGLDEQFF.

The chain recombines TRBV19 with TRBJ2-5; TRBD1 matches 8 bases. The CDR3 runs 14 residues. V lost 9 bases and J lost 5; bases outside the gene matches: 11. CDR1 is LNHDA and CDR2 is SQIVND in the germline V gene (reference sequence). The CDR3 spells CASTSGGQDETQYF. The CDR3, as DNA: TGTGCCAGCACCAGTGGGGGACAGGATGAGACCCAGTACTTC.

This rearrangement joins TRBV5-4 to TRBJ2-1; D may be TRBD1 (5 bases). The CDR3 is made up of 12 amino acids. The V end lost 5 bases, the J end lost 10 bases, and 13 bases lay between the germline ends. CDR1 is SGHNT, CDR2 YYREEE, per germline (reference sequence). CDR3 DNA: TGTGCCAGCAGTTCCAGGGTTCGGGAGCAGTTCTTC. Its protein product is CASSSRVREQFF.

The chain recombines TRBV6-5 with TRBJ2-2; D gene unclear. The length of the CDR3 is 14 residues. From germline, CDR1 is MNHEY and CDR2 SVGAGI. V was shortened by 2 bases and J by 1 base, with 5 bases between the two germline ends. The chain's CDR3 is CASSYHRNTGELFF. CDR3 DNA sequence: TGTGCCAGCAGTTACCACAGGAACACCGGGGAGCTGTTTTTT.

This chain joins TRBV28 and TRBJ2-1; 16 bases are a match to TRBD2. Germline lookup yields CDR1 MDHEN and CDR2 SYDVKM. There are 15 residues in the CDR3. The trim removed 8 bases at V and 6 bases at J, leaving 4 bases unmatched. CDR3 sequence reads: CASRGTSGGVNEQFF. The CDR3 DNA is TGTGCCAGCCGCGGGACTAGCGGGGGGGTCAATGAGCAGTTCTTC.

The CDR3 loop reads CASSWASSTDTQYF. The CDR3 DNA follows: TGTGCCAGCAGCTGGGCCTCGAGCACAGATACGCAGTATTTT. V gene TRBV7-9 combines with J gene TRBJ2-3; D gene ambiguous. This CDR3 is 14 amino acids long. V lost 4 bases and J lost 0, with 8 bases in between. Germline-derived CDR1 and CDR2 are SEHNR and FQNEAQ (reference sequence).